The entry below gives a single T cell receptor (beta chain) sequence along with its context. This entry is derived from a study of control samples from healthy donors and cancer patients. Some clones are missing from TCRdb's copy, which holds only in-frame ones; the method was immunoSEQ multiplex PCR. The table records tens of thousands of clones, around 89% of them present only once. The CDR3 length is 14 residues. Germline loops: CDR1 SGHRS, CDR2 YFSETQ. The V and J ends lost 0 bases and 7 bases respectively, with 11 bases between them. The sequence was collected from a woman in her seventies in good health. Sample: blood. V usage is TRBV5-1 and J usage is TRBJ1-5, with unresolved D. DNA for the CDR3: TGCGCCAGCAGCTTGGGGCGTATCTTACAGCCCCAGCATTTT. The encoded protein is CASSLGRILQPQHF.